This T cell receptor (beta chain) was captured in a study of T cell clonotyping in hematopoietic cell transplantation. The wider study: Recipients' pretransplant samples followed cytoreduction.

Trimming took 6 bases from V and 6 from J; bases not matched to a gene: 7. Germline-derived CDR1 and CDR2 are LNHDA and SQIVND (reference sequence). CDR3 size: 15 residues. Sequencing used immunoSEQ multiplex PCR; TCRdb keeps in-frame clones, though not all of them. The repertoire holds approximately 11,000 clones, with more than 85% as singletons. Stated time point: recipient sample about 28 days before transplant, after cytoreduction. Sequencing used peripheral blood mononuclear cells, obtained before stem cell transplant. The chain links TRBV19 to TRBJ2-2, with TRBD2 matching 10 bases. The TCR comes from a woman aged 40 to 50 with acute myeloid leukemia. Some clones in this sample may be carry-over from other donors' samples. The CDR3 DNA is TGTGCCAGTAGGGAAGCGGGAGGGACGTCCGGGGAGCTGTTTTTT. Translated: CASREAGGTSGELFF.